This TCR beta chain was profiled in a study of cytomegalovirus exposure and HLA in healthy donors (TCRdb year 2017). For the study in its entirety: An earlier analysis of 587 of the donors reported approximately 300 Gb of sequence data and some 120 million unique TCR beta sequences from roughly 180 million T cells. An early release that covered more than 550 HLA-typed donors contained approximately 300 gigabases of sequencing data and around 85 million unique TCR sequences. Of the 300 to 500 genotyped donors, 80% to 90% were placed in the genetic ancestry cluster associated with self-reported Caucasian donors. The aim of the study was to test whether cataloging public T cell receptors could identify signatures of past pathogen exposure. Using immunosequencing, the study profiled T cell repertoires from fewer than 700 subjects and related those repertoires to cytomegalovirus serostatus. Besides the first cohort of around 670 subjects, a separate validation cohort made up of roughly 130 different subjects was used. High-throughput TCR immunosequencing, statistical association of individual TCRs with disease status, and machine learning were combined to predict cytomegalovirus infection status. In a later analysis, previously published TCR beta repertoires from about 670 donors were re-analyzed and high-resolution HLA genotyping was added so that TCR occurrence patterns could be studied. Rather than drawing on any new phenotypic data, the later analysis identified candidate immune exposures from TCR beta sequences and the way those sequences occurred across donors. An earlier analysis of several hundred of the donors applied high-throughput TCR beta sequencing to assess whether each TCR beta V gene segment acted as functional or pseudogenic. Alongside the repertoire data, information on donor age, sex, ethnicity and CMV serostatus was compiled. A later genetic analysis used genome-wide SNP genotypes for 398 of the 666 donors, treating that subset as a discovery cohort. Every repertoire in the discovery cohort had been generated on one and the same sequencing platform. HLA typing covered class I and class II loci at four-digit resolution. The number of typed donors differed by locus: about 620-640 for A, B, C, DRB1 and DQB1; 500 to 550 for DQA1; fewer than 610 for DPA1; and 400 to 480 for DPB1. A handful of DR-DQ haplotypes were treated as single units for association and clustering because of strong linkage in the cohort. Among over 350 genotyped donors of the cohort, an average of approximately 240,000 unique TCR beta nucleotide sequences were sequenced per donor, roughly 20% of them non-productive. The study at large found these results: An earlier analysis of some 560 of the donors showed that most TCR beta V segments appeared in productive rearrangements either about 87% or about 30% of the time, which broadly matched IMGT annotations. According to the authors, the approach could potentially be generalized to other disease states and immunological phenotypes. Correlated functional status among segregating V segments might be attributable to linkage disequilibrium, but an unknown experimental factor could not be ruled out. Strong co-occurrence of HLA alleles, especially DR and DQ, made assigning TCR associations to individual alleles difficult. A further reported finding was that TCR beta sequences accurately predicted the HLA-A and HLA-B alleles for most subjects in the first cohort. Because HLA typing was unavailable for some donors at each locus, only the typed subset was used in association tests. The cohort was sequenced for TCR beta chains only, and without alpha or paired-chain data the features that could be detected were limited. In a later analysis, TCR association rates were found to vary across HLA loci, with the most associated TCRs seen for DRB1 alleles and the fewest for HLA-C alleles. Because counts were too low, roughly 16 rarely observed V segments, including chromosome 9 orphons, were left out of the earlier analysis of approximately 580 of the donors. In a later analysis, several top co-occurrence clusters were reported to appear linked to parvovirus B19, influenza, CMV and Epstein-Barr virus. According to a later genetic analysis, donors in an Asian-associated ancestry cluster had fewer N-insertions in productive TCRs than the approximately 670-donor mean. At a false discovery rate of 0.05, a later analysis linked 15,000 to 20,000 TCR beta sequences to specific HLA alleles. The only immune exposure information available for the cohort was CMV serostatus. While some public TCRs were present in many individuals, most TCR sequences turned up only very rarely across donors. The study listed 150 to 200 TCR beta chains as associated with cytomegalovirus. Most CMV-associated TCR beta chains appeared to be HLA-restricted in a later analysis, and the HLA associations seemed to be driven largely by CMV exposure. In both the original and validation cohorts, the classifier was reported to diagnose cytomegalovirus status with high specificity and sensitivity. A cluster of highly shared sequence variants was judged likely to represent a technical artifact of the sequencing pipeline. Three of the identified cytomegalovirus-associated TCR beta chains were confirmed in vitro to be specific for cytomegalovirus antigens. Sequencing depth was assumed to be roughly uniform across donors in the presence/absence analyses, though that assumption may not hold. Some IMGT-functional V segments, including TRBV6-2 and TRBV6-3, could not be told apart with the 87-base-pair reads, so those segments were excluded. An association between a missense DCLRE1C variant and V-gene and J-gene trimming of TCR beta chains was found in a later genetic analysis and replicated in an independent cohort. Compared with equally common non-associated chains, HLA-associated TCR beta chains in a later analysis were more clonally expanded and had lower generation probabilities.

The CDR3 goes from the cysteine to the phenylalanine over 18 residues. Only the CDR3 region is kept as DNA, spanning 54 bases read in frame from base 1. The CDR1 and CDR2 encoded by the germline V gene are MGHRA and YSYEKL. The V end gives up 0 bases and the J end 4 bases, leaving 12 bases in the junction not matched to a gene. A remark on this clone: Its target antigen remains unknown.

In total, 666 healthy bone marrow donors made up the cohort. Cohort members were all nominally healthy when sampled, although unrecorded immune exposures were likely present. The donor was CMV seronegative and belonged to the group of 352 seronegative cohort members. Every donor gave a peripheral blood sample, and the peripheral blood mononuclear cells from that sample were used for TCR beta sequencing. The Qiagen DNeasy Blood Extraction Kit was used to extract genomic DNA from the blood cell samples. The receptor library was made with the immunoSEQ multiplex PCR assay. The multiplex PCR relied on a mix of 60 forward primers for TCR Vbeta segments and 13 reverse primers for TCR Jbeta segments. The CDR3 region of rearranged TCR beta genes was amplified from genomic DNA by a multiplex PCR assay. On the Illumina HiSeq System, the amplified TCR beta libraries were sequenced as 87-base-pair reads. As for how the authors treated the data: Across the 700 or so repertoires, a later analysis counted 60 million to 90 million unique TCR beta chains, 9.5 million to 13 million of which were shared by at least two donors. Raw reads were error-corrected and collapsed into unique sequences with a nearest-neighbor algorithm that merged closely related sequences to remove PCR and sequencing errors. V, D and J gene segments were assigned by aligning CDR3 sequences to IMGT reference sequences. For a sequence to be retained, a match of at least six nucleotides was required to both a V gene segment and a J gene segment. Rearrangements were called productive when the CDR3 lacked stop codons and stayed in frame with V and J; all others were non-productive. Following IMGT convention, CDR3 was defined as the stretch from the second conserved V-encoded cysteine to the conserved J-encoded phenylalanine. The earlier analysis of about 620 of the donors excluded sequences that lacked an unambiguous match to a single V gene segment. An earlier analysis of about 600 of the donors called V segments functional above 56.7% productive rearrangements and segregating when the between-donor standard deviation exceeded 5%. To diagnose cytomegalovirus status from the catalog of TCR beta chain sequences, a statistical classification framework was built. In a later analysis, V and J genes were assigned by comparing TCR nucleotide sequences against IMGT/GENE-DB human TR gene sequences. The TCRdist pipeline was used in a later analysis to assign CDR3 sequences and most-parsimonious VDJ recombination scenarios. In a later analysis, each TCR beta chain was defined by its CDR3 amino acid sequence together with its V-gene family, and reads lacking a unique V-gene family were excluded. A later analysis removed several hundred highly shared, low-generation-probability nucleotide sequences to deal with suspected cross-contamination and a sequencing artifact. For each public chain, a later analysis derived a clonal expansion index from normalized ranks of inferred template counts within each repertoire. A later analysis computed generation probabilities with a VDJ recombination model fitted to out-of-frame rearrangements, and checked the results against IGoR. A later analysis scored TCR-TCR, TCR-HLA and TCR-CMV co-occurrence with hypergeometric tests, applying a repertoire-size bias correction to TCR pairs. A later analysis estimated false discovery rates by permuting HLA or CMV assignments 20 times. A later analysis grouped co-occurring TCRs with DBSCAN, adding TCRdist sequence similarity when clustering within HLA-allele-positive subsets. For co-occurrence clustering, repertoires with fewer than 30,000 or more than 120,000 public chains were excluded, along with about five repertoires with anomalous nucleotide sharing. TCRdb stores this immuneACCESS table with in-frame sequences only. Part of the clones is absent; in the studies checked, under half of the shortfall reflects unresolved V genes, and no reason is known for the rest. D and trimming were read from the DNA, whereas the V and J calls and clone size are those reported in that table. This sample's table contains almost 45,000 clones. Roughly 8% of the sample goes to the ten largest clones.

Sequencing was done on a sample of PBMCs. This TCR came from a male donor in good health and CMV-seronegative. The chain employs TRBV4-1 and TRBJ2-7, and TRBD2 matches 10 of the central bases. This receptor has the CDR3 CASSQEPIAGGPGYEQYF. The nucleotide sequence is TGCGCCAGCAGCCAAGAACCCATAGCGGGAGGCCCCGGGTACGAGCAGTACTTC.